Listed here is a single T cell receptor beta chain. Reverse transcribed after extraction, RNA yielded cDNA as the sequencing template. Clones were read by immunoSEQ multiplex PCR, and TCRdb kept only the in-frame ones, dropping some. The repertoire consists of approximately 200,000 clones, with roughly three fifths occurring once and the leading ten covering over 3%. The germline V gene has CDR1 MNHEY and CDR2 SMNVEV (reference sequence). Trimming removed 4 bases at V and 8 bases at J, with 14 bases between. CDR3 length: 13 residues. Treatment specified: oral pan-JAK inhibitor, 5-10 mg twice daily. The data were obtained in a study of CD8+ T cells in alopecia areata.

This sample comprised CD4+ T cells sorted from blood, obtained at week 4, from a patient treated with tofacitinib. This chain uses TRBV27 with TRBJ1-2; D may be TRBD1 (6 bases). The receptor comes from a human donor with alopecia areata. In DNA, the CDR3 is TGTGCCAGCAGTTCCTTCAGGGGTGGCGGCTACACCTTC. Translation: CASSSFRGGGYTF.